This entry features one T cell receptor (beta chain) sequence. What it recognizes is unknown. Clones were sequenced by immunoSEQ multiplex PCR, and TCRdb holds only the in-frame ones, with some missing. The table lists about 72,000 clones, about 80% of them singletons. The data stem from a study of a mutant IDH1 vaccine in newly diagnosed glioma. Across the whole study: Commencement of vaccination occurred 4-6 weeks following radiotherapy alone, or concurrently with temozolomide cycles. General study findings and limits: Pseudoprogression seemed unrelated to changes in top peripheral T cell clonotypes. Induction of immune responses by the vaccine occurred in about 95% of patients.

CDR3 length: 16 amino acids. Germline loops: CDR1 GTSNPN, CDR2 SVGIG (reference sequence). The V gene lost 2 bases and the J gene lost 0 bases, with 14 bases spanning the gap. Described time point: week 23, last vaccination. Every vaccine dose comprised 300 ug of mutant IDH1 20-mer peptide plus topical imiquimod. Astrocytomas found in donors were new, WHO grade 3 or 4, IDH1-mutant and ATRX-lost. This TCR came from a man aged 18 to 29 with glioma. The chain couples TRBV30 to TRBJ2-4; D is unclear. The source material was PBMCs, sampled from a glioma patient whose treatment included an IDH1 peptide vaccine. Here the CDR3 reads CAWSPLGPVAKNIQYF. The CDR3 nucleotides read TGTGCCTGGAGTCCACTGGGCCCCGTAGCCAAAAACATTCAGTACTTC.